This entry is about one T cell receptor beta chain. This sample was included in a study of CD4+ T cells in melanoma. Some clones are missing from TCRdb's copy, which holds only in-frame ones; the method was immunoSEQ multiplex PCR. The data show roughly 120,000 clones, around 92% seen once. This receptor was identified in a human donor with melanoma. What was sequenced was peripheral blood.

The CDR3 sequence: CASSFPGTGLNNEQFF. Written as DNA, the CDR3 is TGTGCCAGTAGTTTCCCCGGGACAGGGCTAAACAATGAGCAGTTCTTC. The chain recombines TRBV19 with TRBJ2-1; 9 nucleotides line up with TRBD1. The germline CDR1 and CDR2 sequences are LNHDA and SQIVND (reference sequence). The CDR3 has 16 residues. J was trimmed by 5 bases and V by 5 bases; bases with no gene match: 10.